Listed below are T cell receptor beta chains from one sample, sequenced in a study of CD8 T cells in Susac syndrome. One entry per CDR3 protein, called by TCRdb with MiXCR from the immunoSEQ multiplex PCR reads. The sample consists of about 180,000 distinct CDR3 sequences, roughly 96% of them appearing once. The sample comprised CD8+ T cells from PBMCs. The receptors here all came from a human donor with multiple sclerosis. Both conserved end residues are part of each CDR3. A D gene is named only where the DNA matches it firmly. Clone size is stated in some rows and not others, as once, few, many or a class when expanded.

TRBJ2-1 | - | TRBV7-9 | - | TGTGCCAGCAGCTTAGATGGAGCGGGCCCCTACAATGAGCAGTTCTTC | CASSLDGAGPYNEQFF
TRBJ2-3 | TRBD1 | TRBV12-3/TRBV12-4 | - | TGTGCCAGCAGTTCCGACCCCGGACAGGGCCTCACAGATACGCAGTATTTT | CASSSDPGQGLTDTQYF
TRBJ2-7 | - | TRBV4-1 | - | TGCGCCAGCAGCCAAGATACCCTAGCGTCAACCTACGAGCAGTACTTC | CASSQDTLASTYEQYF
TRBJ2-5 | TRBD2 | TRBV20-1 | - | TGCAGTGGATCTAGCGGGGTCGGAGAGACCCAGTACTTC | CSGSSGVGETQYF
TRBJ1-1 | - | TRBV12-3/TRBV12-4 | - | TGTGCCAGCACCATAGATGGGAACACTGAAGCTTTCTTT | CASTIDGNTEAFF
TRBJ2-5 | - | TRBV7-8 | - | TGTGCCAGCAGCCCGCTTGGGGGAATGCAAGAGACCCAGTACTTC | CASSPLGGMQETQYF
TRBJ1-6 | - | TRBV9 | once | TGTGCCAGCAGCGACGGACGGTCGAGTTCACCCCTCCACTTT | CASSDGRSSSPLHF
TRBJ1-5 | TRBD1 | TRBV30 | - | TGTGCCTGGACAACCGGGACAGATTTGAATCAGCCCCAGCATTTT | CAWTTGTDLNQPQHF
TRBJ1-2 | - | TRBV15 | - | TGTGCCACCCGGGACGGGATTTTAGGCTACACCTTC | CATRDGILGYTF
TRBJ2-7 | - | TRBV13 | - | TGTGCCAGCAGCTTGTATGGTTACGAGCAGTACTTC | CASSLYGYEQYF
TRBJ2-2 | - | TRBV12-5 | once | TGTGCTAGTGGTTTAGGGGGGCTAAGCGGGGAGCTGTTTTTT | CASGLGGLSGELFF
TRBJ2-7 | - | TRBV29-1 | - | TGCAGCGTTGTTAGCCCAGATACTCACTCCTACGAGCAGTACTTC | CSVVSPDTHSYEQYF
TRBJ2-1 | - | TRBV2 | - | TGTGCCAGCAGCCCCGAGGTCGTCGGGACGCTGCTGTTCGATGAGCAGTTCTTC | CASSPEVVGTLLFDEQFF